Each of the 21 T cell receptor beta chains below was sequenced from the same sample in a study of blood T cell repertoires in COVID-19. Profiled with immunoSEQ multiplex PCR; TCRdb holds only in-frame clones, not every one. The data contain 25,000 to 35,000 clones, approximately 72% of them seen just once; the ten biggest clones take up around 40%. The specimen was peripheral blood. The source is a man aged 80 or over with acute or convalescent COVID-19.

This clone was found a few times. The rearrangement uses TRBV7-2 and TRBJ2-2; maybe TRBD2 (6 bases). The length of the CDR3 is 17 residues. Germline lookup yields CDR1 SGHTA and CDR2 FQGNSA. Trimming took off 1 base at V and 1 base at J, with 13 bases between the two ends. The CDR3 protein is CASSLDPLGGNTGELFF. CDR3 DNA: TGTGCCAGCAGCTTAGATCCACTCGGGGGGAACACCGGGGAGCTGTTTTTT. Looking up the rest from reference TRBV7-2 and TRBJ2-2 gives the full variable domain: GAGVSQSPSNKVTEKGKDVELRCDPISGHTALYWYRQSLGQGLEFLIYFQGNSAPDKSGLPSDRFSAERTGGSVSTLTIQRTQQEDSAVYLCASSLDPLGGNTGELFFGEGSRLTVL.

The V call is TRBV6-5, the J call TRBJ2-5; maybe TRBD2 (7 bases). Trimming left V 8 bases short and J 5 bases short, with 21 bases between. The germline V gene encodes CDR1 MNHEY and CDR2 SVGAGI. The CDR3 spans 15 residues. CDR3 region: CASFSGTRGGETQYF. CDR3 in DNA: TGTGCCAGCTTTTCCGGGACAAGGGGGGGGGAGACCCAGTACTTC.

The CDR3 sequence: CASSWTSGGSYEQYF. The CDR3, as DNA: TGTGCCAGCAGCTGGACTAGCGGGGGCTCCTACGAGCAGTACTTC. J is TRBJ2-7 and V is TRBV11-2, with 13 bases lining up with TRBD2. V trimming: 4 bases; J trimming: 0 bases; junction bases outside the gene matches: 0. This CDR3 spans 15 amino acids. The germline CDR1 and CDR2 sequences are SGHAT and FQNNGV.

The chain employs TRBV21-1 and TRBJ2-7; the table assigns TRBD1, which was not confirmed against the DNA. TRBV21-1 is flagged as a pseudogene. The CDR3 totals 15 residues. The CDR3 reads CARYHRTVSSYEQYF. For the CDR3, the DNA is TGTGCCAGATATCACAGGACAGTCAGCTCCTACGAGCAGTACTTC.

This clone was found a few times. The gene calls are TRBV7-8 and TRBJ1-6; 7 positions match TRBD1. Germline V lookup: CDR1 SGHVS, CDR2 FQNEAQ. This CDR3 comprises 14 residues. The J segment lost 10 bases and the V segment lost 0 bases, leaving 3 bases of the junction unmatched. The CDR3 loop reads CASSLAGGNSPLHF. The CDR3 DNA reads as TGTGCCAGCAGCTTAGCAGGGGGCAACTCACCCCTCCACTTT.

This CDR3 reads CASSLQGRAYGYTF. Written as DNA, the CDR3 is TGTGCCAGCAGCTTGCAGGGGCGGGCATATGGCTACACCTTC. The rearrangement joins TRBV5-4 to TRBJ1-2, with D maybe TRBD1 (6 bases). CDR3 length equals 14 residues. Germline CDR1 and CDR2: SGHNT and YYREEE (reference sequence). The V and J ends lost 1 base and 5 bases respectively, with 12 bases between them.

V gene TRBV6-5 combines with J gene TRBJ1-2, with 8 bases aligning to TRBD1. The V gene's germline CDR1 is MNHEY and CDR2 SVGAGI. The V and J ends lost 6 bases and 7 bases, in that order; junction bases with no gene match: 10. The CDR3 has 14 residues. CDR3 protein: CASREDREIGGYTF. In nucleotides, the CDR3 is TGTGCCAGCAGGGAGGACAGGGAGATCGGTGGCTACACCTTC.

The gene calls are TRBV27 and TRBJ2-3; 10 positions match TRBD2. V gave up 3 bases and J gave up 1 base; unmatched junction bases: 7. Germline values: CDR1 MNHEY, CDR2 SMNVEV (reference sequence). This CDR3 region has 17 residues. CDR3 loop: CASSFLTSGRRTDTQYF. The CDR3 DNA follows: TGTGCCAGCAGTTTTTTGACTAGCGGGCGACGCACAGATACGCAGTATTTT.

The CDR3 is CASSIARSGNTIYF. CDR3 bases: TGTGCCAGTAGTATAGCTCGCTCTGGAAACACCATATATTTT. This sequence joins TRBV19 and TRBJ1-3; D is ambiguous. The CDR3 runs to 14 residues. Germline-derived CDR1 and CDR2 are LNHDA and SQIVND (reference sequence). Trimming stripped 1 base from V and 0 bases from J, with 4 bases between.

This chain joins TRBV27 and TRBJ1-5, with D possibly TRBD1 on 5 matching bases. V was pared by 2 bases and J by 2 bases, with 7 bases between. Germline values: CDR1 MNHEY, CDR2 SMNVEV (reference sequence). This CDR3 comprises 14 residues. The CDR3 here is CASSLTGGNQPQHF. The CDR3 nucleotides are TGTGCCAGCAGTTTAACAGGCGGCAATCAGCCCCAGCATTTT.

There are a few counts of this clone. This sequence joins TRBV1 and TRBJ2-7; TRBD1, as called in the table, went unchecked against the DNA. TRBV1 is tagged as a pseudogene. The CDR3 is 15 residues long. The CDR3: CTSSQPLQGPYEQYF. The CDR3 DNA reads TGCACCAGCAGCCAACCTTTACAGGGTCCCTACGAGCAGTACTTC.

V gene TRBV6-5 combines with J gene TRBJ1-6; 10 nucleotides align to TRBD1. The CDR3 length is 15 residues. V was pared by 4 bases and J by 14 bases, with 11 bases of the junction left unmatched. Germline V gene lookup returns CDR1 MNHEY and CDR2 SVGAGI. CDR3 sequence reads: CASSSGQGFRVTLHF. The CDR3 DNA is TGTGCCAGCAGTTCGGGACAGGGGTTTCGAGTTACCCTCCACTTT.

This clone was seen a single time. The chain couples TRBV11-2 to TRBJ2-7; a possible D gene is TRBD2 (6 bases). Germline loops: CDR1 SGHAT, CDR2 FQNNGV. V lost 1 base and J 4 bases, leaving 14 bases between the germline ends. This CDR3 is 15 amino acids long. Here the CDR3 reads CASSLVLGGRYEQYF. In DNA, the CDR3 is TGTGCCAGCAGCTTAGTGCTTGGGGGGAGGTACGAGCAGTACTTC.

The CDR3 loop is CASSSRLVYPDTQYF. The DNA of the CDR3 is TGTGCCAGCAGTTCGAGACTAGTTTACCCAGATACGCAGTATTTT. This chain connects TRBV27 to TRBJ2-3; D may be TRBD2 (6 bases). Germline values: CDR1 MNHEY, CDR2 SMNVEV (reference sequence). The V and J ends lost 4 bases and 4 bases respectively, with 15 bases between them. This CDR3 region has 15 residues.

The V call is TRBV6-4, the J call TRBJ2-4; 7 positions match TRBD1. Per the germline V gene, CDR1 is MRHNA and CDR2 is SNTAGT. This CDR3 contains 13 residues. V lost 5 bases and J lost 7; bases outside the gene matches: 5. In nucleotides, the CDR3 is TGTGCCAGCAGTCCGGAACAGGGGAACATTCAGTACTTC. Its protein product is CASSPEQGNIQYF.

V is TRBV7-9 and J is TRBJ1-1; D may be TRBD1 (5 bases). The length of the CDR3 is 17 residues. CDR1 SEHNR and CDR2 FQNEAQ come from the germline V gene (reference sequence). V lost 1 base to trimming and J lost 7 bases, with 22 bases between them. The CDR3 reads CASSLDLLGQPQVEAFF. The CDR3 region has the DNA TGTGCCAGCAGCTTAGATCTATTGGGGCAGCCCCAGGTTGAAGCTTTCTTT.

This chain links TRBV10-1 with TRBJ1-1, with D perhaps matching TRBD1 (6 bases). The germline V gene encodes CDR1 WNHNN and CDR2 SYGVQD (reference sequence). The CDR3 runs 14 residues. The V end lost 5 bases, the J end lost 4 bases, and 14 bases lay between the germline ends. CDR3 nucleotides: TGCGCCAGCAGTTCCAACAGGGCGAGCACTGAAGCTTTCTTT. Protein: CASSSNRASTEAFF.

The J gene is TRBJ2-1, the V gene TRBV5-1, with D perhaps matching TRBD1 (5 bases). The CDR3 is 14 residues long. V gave up 0 bases and J gave up 7 bases, with 11 bases separating them. The germline V gene has CDR1 SGHRS and CDR2 YFSETQ. The CDR3 DNA follows: TGCGCCAGCAGCTTGGTAGCCCAGGGTAATGAGCAGTTCTTC. It translates to CASSLVAQGNEQFF.

The rearrangement links TRBV2 to TRBJ2-1; 9 bases are shared with TRBD2. The CDR3 is made up of 16 amino acids. CDR1 and CDR2 (germline): SNHLY, FYNNEI. V was pared by 1 base and J by 11 bases, with 12 bases of the junction left unmatched. The CDR3 is CASSEGGGGELTQQFF. The CDR3 DNA follows: TGTGCCAGCAGTGAAGGTGGCGGGGGGGAACTTACCCAGCAGTTCTTC. Complete variable domain (other parts from reference TRBV2 and TRBJ2-1): EPEVTQTPSHQVTQMGQEVILRCVPISNHLYFYWYRQILGQKVEFLVSFYNNEISEKSEIFDDQFSVERPDGSNFTLKIRSTKLEDSAMYFCASSEGGGGELTQQFFGPGTRLTVL.

This clone was seen only once. J is TRBJ1-5 and V is TRBV6-5, with D perhaps TRBD1 (5 bases). The germline V gene has CDR1 MNHEY and CDR2 SVGAGI. V was shortened by 2 bases and J by 3 bases, with 8 bases between the two germline ends. The CDR3 has 14 residues. CDR3 coding DNA: TGTGCCAGCAGTTACGCAGGGTACAATCAGCCCCAGCATTTT. Its protein is CASSYAGYNQPQHF.

The rearrangement links TRBV2 to TRBJ1-1; possible D gene TRBD1, 6 bases. There are 14 residues in the CDR3. From germline, CDR1 is SNHLY and CDR2 FYNNEI. V was shortened by 7 bases and J by 1 base, with 13 bases between the two germline ends. CDR3 DNA sequence: TGTGCCAGCAATAAGGACAGCCCGAACACTGAAGCTTTCTTT. This codes for CASNKDSPNTEAFF.